This T cell receptor delta chain came from a study of gamma-delta T cells after stem cell transplantation. This clone is medium-sized by share. Within the sample, other DNA sequences also encode this same CDR3. This CDR3 spans 20 amino acids. After removal of 0 bases from V and 4 bases from J, the junction contained 17 bases not matched to a gene. The germline V gene encodes CDR1 TSWWSYY and CDR2 QGS. TCRdb reprocessed the RT-PCR reads using CATT. The data show about 7,800 delta-chain clones, 13% to 15% seen once. Material: gamma-delta T cells. This chain links TRDV1 with TRDJ1, with 10 positions matching TRDD3. The origin of this receptor is a human donor. It is not recorded whose cells these are; they may come from a transplant donor. CDR3 amino acids: CALGELGSSLRGIRDDKLIF. The DNA for the CDR3 is TGTGCTCTTGGGGAACTCGGTTCCAGCCTGAGGGGGATACGGGACGATAAACTCATCTTT.